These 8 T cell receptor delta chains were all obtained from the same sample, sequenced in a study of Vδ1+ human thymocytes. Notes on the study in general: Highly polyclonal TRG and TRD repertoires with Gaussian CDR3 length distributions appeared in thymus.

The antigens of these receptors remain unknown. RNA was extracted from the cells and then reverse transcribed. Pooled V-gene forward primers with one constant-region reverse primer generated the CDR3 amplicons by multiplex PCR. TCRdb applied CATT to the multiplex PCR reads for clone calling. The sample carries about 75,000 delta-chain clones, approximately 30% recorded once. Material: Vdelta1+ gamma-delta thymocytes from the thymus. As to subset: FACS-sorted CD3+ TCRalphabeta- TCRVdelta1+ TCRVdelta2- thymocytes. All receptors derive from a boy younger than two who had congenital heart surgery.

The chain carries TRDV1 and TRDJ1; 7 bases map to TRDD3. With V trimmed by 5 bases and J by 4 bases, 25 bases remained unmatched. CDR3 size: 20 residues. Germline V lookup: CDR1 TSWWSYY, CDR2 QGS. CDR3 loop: CALGQSYATHYGGWSDKLIF. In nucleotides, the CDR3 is TGTGCTCTTGGGCAAAGCTACGCTACCCACTACGGGGGATGGAGCGATAAACTCATCTTT.

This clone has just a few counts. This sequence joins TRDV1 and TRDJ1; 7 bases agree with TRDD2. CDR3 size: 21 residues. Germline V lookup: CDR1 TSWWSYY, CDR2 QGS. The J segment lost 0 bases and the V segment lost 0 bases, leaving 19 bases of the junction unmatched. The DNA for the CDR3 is TGTGCTCTTGGGGAACTAGGATTCCTACTGCCTTTGGGGCGGTACACCGATAAACTCATCTTT. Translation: CALGELGFLLPLGRYTDKLIF.

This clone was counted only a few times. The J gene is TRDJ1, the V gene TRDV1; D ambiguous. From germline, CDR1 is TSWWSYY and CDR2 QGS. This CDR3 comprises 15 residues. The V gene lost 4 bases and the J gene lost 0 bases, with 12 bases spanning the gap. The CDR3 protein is CALGASSGYTDKLIF. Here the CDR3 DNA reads TGTGCTCTTGGGGCCTCTTCGGGGTACACCGATAAACTCATCTTT.

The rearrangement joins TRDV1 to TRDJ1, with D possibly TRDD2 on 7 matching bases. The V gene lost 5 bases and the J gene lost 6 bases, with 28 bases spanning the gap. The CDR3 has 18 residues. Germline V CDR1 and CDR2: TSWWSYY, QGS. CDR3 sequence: CALGPFFLKVGGDNKLIF. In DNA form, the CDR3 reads TGTGCTCTTGGGCCTTTCTTCCTAAAGGTCGGGGGGGACAATAAACTCATCTTT.

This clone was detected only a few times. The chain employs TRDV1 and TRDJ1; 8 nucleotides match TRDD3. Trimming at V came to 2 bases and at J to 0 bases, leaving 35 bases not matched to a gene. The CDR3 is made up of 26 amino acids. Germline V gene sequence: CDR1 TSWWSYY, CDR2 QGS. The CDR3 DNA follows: TGTGCTCTTGGGGAAAAAGGCATCTTGTCCGTACTTCCCAGTACTGGGGGGTGGCTATACACCGATAAACTCATCTTT. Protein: CALGEKGILSVLPSTGGWLYTDKLIF.

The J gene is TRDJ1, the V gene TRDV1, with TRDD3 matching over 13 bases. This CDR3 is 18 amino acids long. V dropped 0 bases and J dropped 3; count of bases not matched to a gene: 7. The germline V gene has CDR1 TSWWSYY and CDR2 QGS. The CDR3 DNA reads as TGTGCTCTTGGGGAACTGACCGGGACTGGGGGATACGCCGATAAACTCATCTTT. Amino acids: CALGELTGTGGYADKLIF.

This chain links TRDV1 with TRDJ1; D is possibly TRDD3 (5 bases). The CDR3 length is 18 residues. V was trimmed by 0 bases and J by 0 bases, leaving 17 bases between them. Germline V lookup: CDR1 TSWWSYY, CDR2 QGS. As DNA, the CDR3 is TGTGCTCTTGGGGAACTCGGTCAATTCTGGGTCGACACCGATAAACTCATCTTT. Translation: CALGELGQFWVDTDKLIF.

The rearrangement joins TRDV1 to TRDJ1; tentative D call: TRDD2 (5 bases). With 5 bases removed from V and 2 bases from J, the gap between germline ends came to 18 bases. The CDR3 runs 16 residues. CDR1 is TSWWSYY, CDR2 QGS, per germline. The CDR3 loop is CALGPHFRMWTDKLIF. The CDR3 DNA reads TGTGCTCTTGGGCCACACTTCCGGATGTGGACCGATAAACTCATCTTT.